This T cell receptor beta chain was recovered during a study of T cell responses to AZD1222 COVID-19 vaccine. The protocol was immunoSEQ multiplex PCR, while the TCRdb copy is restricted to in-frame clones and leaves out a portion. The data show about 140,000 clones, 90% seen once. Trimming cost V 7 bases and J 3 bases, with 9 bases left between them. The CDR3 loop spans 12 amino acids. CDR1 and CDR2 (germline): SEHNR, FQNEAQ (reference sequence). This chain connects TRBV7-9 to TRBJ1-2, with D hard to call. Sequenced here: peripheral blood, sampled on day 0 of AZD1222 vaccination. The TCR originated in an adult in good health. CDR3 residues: CASTGAYYGYTF. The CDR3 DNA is TGTGCCAGCACCGGTGCCTACTATGGCTACACCTTC.